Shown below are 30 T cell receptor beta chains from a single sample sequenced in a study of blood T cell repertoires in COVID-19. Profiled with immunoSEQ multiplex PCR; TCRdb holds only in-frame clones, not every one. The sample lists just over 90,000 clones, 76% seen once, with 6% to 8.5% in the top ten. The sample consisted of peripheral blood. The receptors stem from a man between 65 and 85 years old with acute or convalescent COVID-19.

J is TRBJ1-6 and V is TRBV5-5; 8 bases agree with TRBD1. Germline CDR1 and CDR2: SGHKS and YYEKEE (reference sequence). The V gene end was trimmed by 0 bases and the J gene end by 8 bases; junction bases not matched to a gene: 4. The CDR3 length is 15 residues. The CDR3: CASSLVPTGDSPLHF. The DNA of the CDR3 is TGTGCCAGCAGCTTGGTTCCGACAGGGGATTCACCCCTCCACTTT.

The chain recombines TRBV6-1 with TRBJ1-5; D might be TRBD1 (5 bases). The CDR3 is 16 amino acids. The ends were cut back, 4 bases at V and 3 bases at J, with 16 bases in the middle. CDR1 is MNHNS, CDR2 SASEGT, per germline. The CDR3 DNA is TGTGCCAGCAGTGCTGGGGGGGGACGGATCAATCAGCCCCAGCATTTT. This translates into CASSAGGGRINQPQHF.

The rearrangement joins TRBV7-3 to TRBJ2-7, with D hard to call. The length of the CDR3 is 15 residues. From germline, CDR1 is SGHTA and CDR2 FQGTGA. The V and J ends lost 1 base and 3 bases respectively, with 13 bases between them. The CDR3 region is CASSLIPGVGYEQYF. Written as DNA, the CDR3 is TGTGCCAGCAGCTTAATTCCAGGTGTGGGCTACGAGCAGTACTTC.

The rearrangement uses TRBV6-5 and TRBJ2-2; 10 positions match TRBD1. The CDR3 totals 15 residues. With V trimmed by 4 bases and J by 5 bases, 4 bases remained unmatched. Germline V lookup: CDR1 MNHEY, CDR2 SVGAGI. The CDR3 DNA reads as TGTGCCAGCAGTTTGGACAGGGGGGGGACCGGGGAGCTGTTTTTT. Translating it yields CASSLDRGGTGELFF.

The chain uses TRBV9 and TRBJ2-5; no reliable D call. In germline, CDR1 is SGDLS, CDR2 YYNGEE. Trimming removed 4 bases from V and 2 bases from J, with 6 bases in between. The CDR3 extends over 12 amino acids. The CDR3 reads CASSPGQETQYF. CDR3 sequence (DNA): TGTGCCAGCAGCCCCGGTCAAGAGACCCAGTACTTC.

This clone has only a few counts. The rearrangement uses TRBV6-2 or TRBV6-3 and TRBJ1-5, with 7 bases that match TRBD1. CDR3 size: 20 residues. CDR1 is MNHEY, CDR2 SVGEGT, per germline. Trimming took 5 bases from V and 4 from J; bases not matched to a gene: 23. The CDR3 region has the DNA TGTGCCAGCAGTCCGGCCCGGGGACAGCTAAACCGTCCGGGGAATCAGCCCCAGCATTTT. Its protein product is CASSPARGQLNRPGNQPQHF.

This chain's CDR3 is CASSSPGQNTDTQYF. The CDR3 DNA sequence: TGCGCCAGCAGCAGCCCGGGACAGAATACAGATACGCAGTATTTT. The rearrangement joins TRBV5-1 to TRBJ2-3; 7 bases are shared with TRBD1. Unmatched junction bases numbered 8, after V lost 4 bases and J lost 3 bases. This CDR3 contains 15 residues. CDR1 and CDR2 from the germline V gene are SGHRS and YFSETQ.

CDR3 in DNA: TGTGCCAGCAGCCCGCTGGAAACAGGGGGAAATTCACCCCTCCACTTT. Encoded protein: CASSPLETGGNSPLHF. This chain uses TRBV7-8 with TRBJ1-6; 8 bases fit TRBD1. Trimming at V came to 5 bases and at J to 7 bases, leaving 10 bases not matched to a gene. The CDR3 totals 16 residues. Germline loops: CDR1 SGHVS, CDR2 FQNEAQ.

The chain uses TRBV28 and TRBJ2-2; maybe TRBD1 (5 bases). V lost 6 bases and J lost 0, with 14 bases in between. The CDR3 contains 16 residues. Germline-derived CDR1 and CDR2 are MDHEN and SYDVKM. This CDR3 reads CASRETGFSNTGELFF. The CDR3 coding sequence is TGTGCCAGCAGGGAAACAGGTTTTTCGAACACCGGGGAGCTGTTTTTT.

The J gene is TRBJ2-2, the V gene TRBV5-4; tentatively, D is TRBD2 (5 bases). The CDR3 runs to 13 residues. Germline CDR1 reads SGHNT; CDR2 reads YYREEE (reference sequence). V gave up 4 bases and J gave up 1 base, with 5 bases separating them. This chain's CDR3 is CASSGGNTGELFF. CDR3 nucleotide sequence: TGTGCCAGCAGCGGAGGGAACACCGGGGAGCTGTTTTTT.

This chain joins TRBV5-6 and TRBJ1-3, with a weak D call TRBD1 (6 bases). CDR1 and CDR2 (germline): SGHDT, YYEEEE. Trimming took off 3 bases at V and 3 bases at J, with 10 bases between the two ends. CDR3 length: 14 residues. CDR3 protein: CASSSSRGGNTIYF. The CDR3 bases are TGTGCCAGCAGCTCCTCCAGGGGTGGAAACACCATATATTTT.

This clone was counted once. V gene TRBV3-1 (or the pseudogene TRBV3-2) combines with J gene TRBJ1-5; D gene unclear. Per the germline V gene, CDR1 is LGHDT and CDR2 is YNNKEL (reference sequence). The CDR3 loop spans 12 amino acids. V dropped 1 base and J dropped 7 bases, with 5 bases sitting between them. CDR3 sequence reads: CASSQGEQPQHF. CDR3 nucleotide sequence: TGTGCCAGCAGCCAAGGAGAACAGCCCCAGCATTTT.

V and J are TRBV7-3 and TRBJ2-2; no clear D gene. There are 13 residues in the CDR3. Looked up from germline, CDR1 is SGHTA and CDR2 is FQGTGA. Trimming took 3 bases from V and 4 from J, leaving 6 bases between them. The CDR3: CASSLSATGELFF. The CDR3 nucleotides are TGTGCCAGCAGCTTGAGCGCCACCGGGGAGCTGTTTTTT. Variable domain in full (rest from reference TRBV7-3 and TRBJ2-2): GAGVSQTPSNKVTEKGKYVELRCDPISGHTALYWYRQSLGQGPEFLIYFQGTGAADDSGLPNDRFFAVRPEGSVSTLKIQRTERGDSAVYLCASSLSATGELFFGEGSRLTVL.

The CDR3 nucleotides read TGCAGCGTTGAACGGGCCGGGAGCGCGAGCGGCTACACCTTC. It specifies CSVERAGSASGYTF. The chain joins TRBV29-1 to TRBJ1-2; D gene uncertain. From germline, CDR1 is SQVTM and CDR2 ANQGSEA. Trimming shortened V by 2 bases and J by 8 bases, and 18 bases separated the two germline ends. The CDR3 extends over 14 amino acids.

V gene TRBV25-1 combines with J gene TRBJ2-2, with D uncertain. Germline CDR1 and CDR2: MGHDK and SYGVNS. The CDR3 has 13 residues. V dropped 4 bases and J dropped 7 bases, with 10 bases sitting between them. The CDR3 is CASSGQSSGELFF. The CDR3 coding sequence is TGTGCCAGCAGTGGTCAGTCCAGCGGGGAGCTGTTTTTT.

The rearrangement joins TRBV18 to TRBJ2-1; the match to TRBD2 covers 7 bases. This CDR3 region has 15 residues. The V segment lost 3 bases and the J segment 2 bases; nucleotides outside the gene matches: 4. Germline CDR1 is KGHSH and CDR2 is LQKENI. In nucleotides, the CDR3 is TGTGCCAGCTCACCGGGGAGGGGCACCTACAATGAGCAGTTCTTC. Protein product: CASSPGRGTYNEQFF.

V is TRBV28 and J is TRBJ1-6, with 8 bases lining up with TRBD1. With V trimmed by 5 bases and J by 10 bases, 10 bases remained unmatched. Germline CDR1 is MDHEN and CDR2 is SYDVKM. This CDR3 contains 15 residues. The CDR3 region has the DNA TGTGCCAGCAGTCCGAGGGACAGGTTGGTGTCACCCCTCCACTTT. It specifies CASSPRDRLVSPLHF.

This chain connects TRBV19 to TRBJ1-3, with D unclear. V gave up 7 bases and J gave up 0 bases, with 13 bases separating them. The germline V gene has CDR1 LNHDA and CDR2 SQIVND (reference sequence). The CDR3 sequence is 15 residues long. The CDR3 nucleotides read TGTGCCAGTACCGTAGCGGGGAACTCTGGAAACACCATATATTTT. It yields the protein CASTVAGNSGNTIYF. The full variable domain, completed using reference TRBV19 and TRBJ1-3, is DGGITQSPKYLFRKEGQNVTLSCEQNLNHDAMYWYRQDPGQGLRLIYYSQIVNDFQKGDIAEGYSVSREKKESFPLTVTSAQKNPTAFYLCASTVAGNSGNTIYFGEGSWLTVV.

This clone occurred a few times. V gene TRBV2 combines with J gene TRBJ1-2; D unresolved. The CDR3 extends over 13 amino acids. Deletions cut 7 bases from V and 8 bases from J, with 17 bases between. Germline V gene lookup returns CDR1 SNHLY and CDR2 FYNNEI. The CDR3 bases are TGTGCCAGCACCCCGGCCACCAGGCTCGGCTACACCTTC. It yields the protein CASTPATRLGYTF.

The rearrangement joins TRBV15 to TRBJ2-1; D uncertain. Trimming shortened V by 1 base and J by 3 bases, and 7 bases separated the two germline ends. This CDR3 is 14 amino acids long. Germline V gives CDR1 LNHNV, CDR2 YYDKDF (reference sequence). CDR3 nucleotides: TGTGCCACCAGCAGAGGAGGATACTACAATGAGCAGTTCTTC. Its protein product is CATSRGGYYNEQFF.

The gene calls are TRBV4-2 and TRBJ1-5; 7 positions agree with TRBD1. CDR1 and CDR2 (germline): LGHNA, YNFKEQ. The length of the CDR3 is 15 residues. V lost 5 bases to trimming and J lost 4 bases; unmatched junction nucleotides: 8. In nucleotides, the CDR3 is TGTGCCAGCAGCTTGTCCGGGACAGCTAATCAGCCCCAGCATTTT. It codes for CASSLSGTANQPQHF.

The chain's CDR3 is CASNQGGAYEQYV. The CDR3 DNA is TGTGCCAGCAACCAAGGGGGGGCCTACGAGCAGTACGTC. The chain joins TRBV6-5 to TRBJ2-7, with D possibly being TRBD2 (7 bases). Trimming took 7 bases from V and 2 from J, leaving 12 bases between them. Germline V gene lookup returns CDR1 MNHEY and CDR2 SVGAGI. This CDR3 spans 13 amino acids.

The CDR3 region has the DNA TGTGCCAGCAGCTTAGAGACGGGACAGTCCTTCTCCTATAATTCACCCCTCCACTTT. Translated, it gives CASSLETGQSFSYNSPLHF. The chain joins TRBV7-8 to TRBJ1-6; TRBD1 aligns across 7 bases. V gave up 1 base and J gave up 0 bases; unmatched junction bases: 9. The CDR3 extends over 19 amino acids. CDR1 and CDR2 (germline): SGHVS, FQNEAQ.

This chain's CDR3 is CASSETTLAKNIQYF. The CDR3 bases are TGTGCCAGCAGTGAAACTACCCTAGCCAAAAACATTCAGTACTTC. This chain connects TRBV2 to TRBJ2-4; D remains unclear. Trimming pared 2 bases from V and 0 bases from J, leaving 8 bases between. CDR3 size: 15 residues. CDR1 is SNHLY and CDR2 is FYNNEI in the germline V gene.

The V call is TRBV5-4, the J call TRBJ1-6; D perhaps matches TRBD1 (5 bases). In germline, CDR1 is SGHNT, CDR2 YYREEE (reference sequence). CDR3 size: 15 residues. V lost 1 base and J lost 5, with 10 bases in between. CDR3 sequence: CASSLLTDNNSPLHF. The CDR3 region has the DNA TGTGCCAGCAGCTTGTTGACAGACAATAATTCACCCCTCCACTTT.

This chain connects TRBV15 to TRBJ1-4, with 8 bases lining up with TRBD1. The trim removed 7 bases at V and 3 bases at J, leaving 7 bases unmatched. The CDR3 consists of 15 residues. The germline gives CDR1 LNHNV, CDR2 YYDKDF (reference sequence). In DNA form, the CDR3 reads TGTGCCACCACTCGAGGACAGGGCTCTAATGAAAAACTGTTTTTT. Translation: CATTRGQGSNEKLFF. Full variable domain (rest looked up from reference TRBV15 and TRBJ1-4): DAMVIQNPRYQVTQFGKPVTLSCSQTLNHNVMYWYQQKSSQAPKLLFHYYDKDFNNEADTPDNFQSRRPNTSFCFLDIRSPGLGDTAMYLCATTRGQGSNEKLFFGSGTQLSVL.

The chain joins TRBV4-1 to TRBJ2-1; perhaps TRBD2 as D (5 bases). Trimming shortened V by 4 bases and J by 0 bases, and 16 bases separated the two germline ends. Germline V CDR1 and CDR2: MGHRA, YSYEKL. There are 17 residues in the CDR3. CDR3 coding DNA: TGCGCCAGCAGCCTGACCCCAGCGGACGGCTCCTACAATGAGCAGTTCTTC. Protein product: CASSLTPADGSYNEQFF.

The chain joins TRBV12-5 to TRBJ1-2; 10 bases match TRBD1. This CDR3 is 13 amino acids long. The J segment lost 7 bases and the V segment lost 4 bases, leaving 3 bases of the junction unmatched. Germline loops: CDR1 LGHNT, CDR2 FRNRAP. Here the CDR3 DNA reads TGTGCTAGTGGTTCGGGGACAGGGGTTGGCTACACCTTC. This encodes CASGSGTGVGYTF. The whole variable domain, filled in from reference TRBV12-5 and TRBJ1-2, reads DARVTQTPRHKVTEMGQEVTMRCQPILGHNTVFWYRQTMMQGLELLAYFRNRAPLDDSGMPKDRFSAEMPDATLATLKIQPSEPRDSAVYFCASGSGTGVGYTFGSGTRLTVV.

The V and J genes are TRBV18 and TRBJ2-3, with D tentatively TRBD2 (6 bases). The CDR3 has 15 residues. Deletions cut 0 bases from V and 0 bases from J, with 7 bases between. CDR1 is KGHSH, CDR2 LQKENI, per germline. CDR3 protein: CASSPPGLSTDTQYF. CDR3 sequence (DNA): TGTGCCAGCTCACCACCGGGACTTAGCACAGATACGCAGTATTTT.

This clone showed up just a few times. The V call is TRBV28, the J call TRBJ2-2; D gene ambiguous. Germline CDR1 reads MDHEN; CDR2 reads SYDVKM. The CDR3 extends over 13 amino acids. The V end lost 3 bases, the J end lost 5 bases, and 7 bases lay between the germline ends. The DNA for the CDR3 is TGTGCCAGCAGTTTTCGTCTTACCGGGGAGCTGTTTTTT. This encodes CASSFRLTGELFF.